The sample holds one count of the clone carrying this TCR beta chain. A junction end diverges from the germline sequence, so it may reflect a read error. Original processing notes: As immunoSEQ supplied junction-only sequences (without quality scores), filtering differed. Clones were sequenced by immunoSEQ multiplex PCR, and TCRdb holds only the in-frame ones, with some missing. V, J and clone size are taken as reported in that table, and D and trimming were inferred from the DNA itself. The sample yields 850,000 to 1,200,000 clones, roughly 80% seen once. The sample originates from a study of shared clonotypes between healthy human individuals. The TCR sequence derives from a man between 18 and 29 years old in good health. Sample: memory CD4+ T cells sorted from blood. Regarding subset: CD45RA-negative fraction.

The DNA for the CDR3 is TGCAGCGTTCAAGACCAGGGGAACACTGAAGCTTTCTTT. This translates into CSVQDQGNTEAFF. V usage is TRBV29-1 and J usage is TRBJ1-1; D possibly corresponds to TRBD1 (5 bases). The CDR3 loop spans 13 amino acids. Germline assignment: CDR1 SQVTM and CDR2 ANQGSEA. The complete variable domain, with remaining parts taken from reference TRBV29-1 and TRBJ1-1, reads SAVISQKPSRDICQRGTSLTIQCQVDSQVTMMFWYRQQPGQSLTLIATANQGSEATYESGFVIDKFPISRPNLTFSTLTVSNMSPEDSSIYLCSVQDQGNTEAFFGQGTRLTVV.